This TCR beta chain comes out of a study of CD8+CD57+ T cells in acquired aplastic anemia. CDR1 SGHVS and CDR2 FQNEAQ come from the germline V gene. The CDR3 has 13 amino acids. Investigators profiled TCR beta VDJ and CDR3 from genomic DNA template. TCRdb re-derived calls from the reads in MiXCR, one entry per CDR3 protein. The repertoire consists of 200,000 to 250,000 distinct CDR3 sequences, with approximately 60% occurring once and the leading ten covering about 29%. V usage is TRBV7-8 and J usage is TRBJ2-7, with 7 nucleotides matching TRBD2. Sequenced material: sorted CD4+, CD8+, or CD8+CD57+ T cells (not recorded which) from PBMCs. This TCR came from a human donor in good health. CDR3 nucleotides: TGTGCAAAGCACCGGGACTACCATTACGAGCAGTACTTC. It yields the protein CAKHRDYHYEQYF.